This T cell receptor (beta chain) derives from a study of T cell responses to AZD1222 COVID-19 vaccine. About this clone: Its antigen is not identified. An end of the junction differs from the germline gene, which may be a read error.

Study results and caveats: Unmutated variant regions are reportedly targeted by nearly half of spike-specific TCRs. Repertoire collection took place solely once the T cell response had peaked. An increase in Spike-specific TCR breadth and depth was observed after two AZD1222 doses.

CDR3 length equals 11 residues. From germline, CDR1 is SGHVS and CDR2 FQNEAQ. Method: immunoSEQ multiplex PCR; TCRdb's copy keeps in-frame clones and lacks some. The table lists around 140,000 clones, 92% of them singletons. The chain joins TRBV7-8 to TRBJ2-1; D is unclear. The sample in question was peripheral blood, obtained 28 days after the second AZD1222 dose. This sequence was found in an adult who received the AZD1222 COVID-19 vaccine. In DNA, the CDR3 is TGTGCCAGCAGCTTAAGCTGGGAAGTACTCTTC. This encodes CASSLSWEVLF.